Shown below are 13 T cell receptor beta chains from a single sample sequenced in a study of blood T cell repertoires in COVID-19. TCRdb's table, derived via immunoSEQ multiplex PCR, lists solely in-frame clones and lacks some. The sample gives more than 100,000 clones, roughly nine tenths of which show up once; 6.2% is in the top ten. The sample taken for sequencing was peripheral blood. These receptors were obtained from a human donor in a cohort sampled during active COVID-19.

The CDR3 loop reads CASSGIGLSYNEQFF. The CDR3 DNA is TGTGCCAGCAGCGGTATTGGACTATCATACAATGAGCAGTTCTTC. The rearrangement uses TRBV4-2 and TRBJ2-1, with D possibly TRBD2 on 6 matching bases. The CDR3 consists of 15 residues. Trimming took off 5 bases at V and 4 bases at J, with 15 bases between the two ends. CDR1 and CDR2 (germline): LGHNA, YNFKEQ.

This rearrangement joins TRBV7-2 to TRBJ2-3; the D is unclear. Germline CDR1 reads SGHTA; CDR2 reads FQGNSA. Deletions cut 4 bases from V and 3 bases from J, with 17 bases between. The CDR3 extends over 16 amino acids. The CDR3 DNA is TGTGCCAGCAGCTCTCACCGTAGACATGGTACAGATACGCAGTATTTT. Translation: CASSSHRRHGTDTQYF.

This chain uses TRBV15 with TRBJ2-2; no definite D call. Trimming took off 2 bases at V and 1 base at J, with 8 bases between the two ends. CDR1 is LNHNV, CDR2 YYDKDF, per germline (reference sequence). The CDR3 has 15 amino acids. The CDR3 DNA sequence: TGTGCCACCAGCAGATCACTCCTGAACACCGGGGAGCTGTTTTTT. This gives the protein CATSRSLLNTGELFF.

J is TRBJ2-2 and V is TRBV4-1; tentative D call: TRBD1 (6 bases). Per germline, CDR1 MGHRA and CDR2 YSYEKL. This CDR3 is built from 16 residues. Trimming left V 3 bases short and J 5 bases short, with 16 bases between. CDR3 region: CASSQATGRKTGELFF. The CDR3 nucleotides are TGCGCCAGCAGCCAGGCGACAGGACGAAAGACCGGGGAGCTGTTTTTT.

As DNA, the CDR3 is TGTGCCAGCAGCGAAAGGGGGATCGGAAACACCATATATTTT. Translated: CASSERGIGNTIYF. This chain connects TRBV4-2 to TRBJ1-3; D possibly corresponds to TRBD1 (6 bases). This CDR3 comprises 14 residues. The ends were cut back, 5 bases at V and 4 bases at J, with 12 bases in the middle. Germline V gene sequence: CDR1 LGHNA, CDR2 YNFKEQ.

The rearrangement uses TRBV9 and TRBJ2-7, with TRBD2 as a possible D gene (6 bases). The germline V gene encodes CDR1 SGDLS and CDR2 YYNGEE. Deletions cut 3 bases from V and 7 bases from J, with 17 bases between. The CDR3 is made up of 14 amino acids. CDR3 DNA sequence: TGTGCCAGCAGCGCGTCGGGGGTCTCGAATGAGCAGTACTTC. Amino acid sequence: CASSASGVSNEQYF.

The J gene is TRBJ2-7, the V gene TRBV2; TRBD1 matches at 9 bases. The CDR3 extends over 16 amino acids. CDR1 SNHLY and CDR2 FYNNEI come from the germline V gene. J was trimmed by 3 bases and V by 4 bases; bases with no gene match: 10. The CDR3 loop is CASSAITGTGNYEQYF. DNA of the CDR3: TGTGCCAGCAGTGCCATTACCGGGACAGGGAACTACGAGCAGTACTTC. The complete variable domain, with remaining parts taken from reference TRBV2 and TRBJ2-7, reads EPEVTQTPSHQVTQMGQEVILRCVPISNHLYFYWYRQILGQKVEFLVSFYNNEISEKSEIFDDQFSVERPDGSNFTLKIRSTKLEDSAMYFCASSAITGTGNYEQYFGPGTRLTVT.

The genes are TRBV19 and TRBJ2-5, with 7 bases matching TRBD1. V shed 3 bases and J 0 bases; nucleotides not matched to a gene: 4. This CDR3 region has 15 residues. CDR1 and CDR2 from the germline V gene are LNHDA and SQIVND (reference sequence). This CDR3 is CASSIDRAHQETQYF. CDR3 coding DNA: TGTGCCAGTAGTATCGACAGGGCCCACCAAGAGACCCAGTACTTC.

Here the CDR3 reads CASSQEDSGDYGYTF. The CDR3 DNA sequence: TGTGCCAGCAGCCAAGAGGACAGTGGGGACTATGGCTACACCTTC. The chain is built from TRBV3-1 (or the pseudogene TRBV3-2) and TRBJ1-2; weak D call: TRBD1 (6 bases). Per the germline V gene, CDR1 is LGHDT and CDR2 is YNNKEL (reference sequence). The CDR3 is made up of 15 amino acids. With 0 bases removed from V and 3 bases from J, the gap between germline ends came to 11 bases.

V usage is TRBV7-3 and J usage is TRBJ2-1; perhaps TRBD2 as D (5 bases). The V gene lost 2 bases and the J gene lost 3 bases, with 14 bases spanning the gap. This CDR3 spans 16 amino acids. Per germline, CDR1 SGHTA and CDR2 FQGTGA. The CDR3 DNA sequence: TGTGCCAGCAGCTTACACCTAACCGGGGTCTACAATGAGCAGTTCTTC. Translating it yields CASSLHLTGVYNEQFF.

This chain connects TRBV5-6 to TRBJ2-2, with D possibly matching TRBD1 (6 bases). The V end was cut by 0 bases, the J end by 2 bases, with 8 bases between. The CDR3 contains 15 residues. Germline CDR1 reads SGHDT; CDR2 reads YYEEEE. The CDR3 spells CASSLGTVNTGELFF. For the CDR3, the DNA is TGTGCCAGCAGCTTGGGGACAGTCAACACCGGGGAGCTGTTTTTT.

This chain joins TRBV7-8 and TRBJ1-4; no definite D call. The CDR3 runs 16 residues. Germline CDR1 and CDR2: SGHVS and FQNEAQ. V was pared by 0 bases and J by 8 bases, with 16 bases between. The DNA of the CDR3 is TGTGCCAGCAGCTTAGCGCGGGCAGCTTATGGAGAAAAACTGTTTTTT. It translates to CASSLARAAYGEKLFF.

The rearrangement links TRBV11-1 to TRBJ2-2, with 7 nucleotides matching TRBD2. The CDR3 has 15 residues. The V gene's germline CDR1 is SGHAT and CDR2 FQDESV (reference sequence). J was trimmed by 4 bases and V by 1 base; bases with no gene match: 3. The CDR3 nucleotides are TGTGCCAGCAGCTTAGTTGGGGGGGTCACCGGGGAGCTGTTTTTT. This gives the protein CASSLVGGVTGELFF.